The present T cell receptor (beta chain) was sequenced within a study of blood T cells in healthy people across ages. For the second PCR, which ran for roughly 7 to 11 cycles, a sample-barcoded 5' primer and a J-beta primer mix were used. TCRdb analysed the 5' RACE reads with MiXCR anew, one entry per CDR3 protein. The sample gives 650,000 to 950,000 distinct CDR3 sequences, 40% to 50% of which show up once; approximately 19% is in the top ten. Per germline, CDR1 SGHRS and CDR2 YFSETQ. J was trimmed by 5 bases and V by 4 bases; bases with no gene match: 14. The CDR3 contains 17 residues. This clonotype was counted between two and nine times.

J is TRBJ2-5 and V is TRBV5-1; 10 bases line up with TRBD1. The sequenced sample consisted of blood. The clonotype comes from a man between 60 and 75 years old in good health. This CDR3 is CASSPLGGGQGTETQYF. The CDR3 DNA reads as TGCGCCAGCAGCCCCCTCGGTGGGGGACAGGGGACGGAGACCCAGTACTTC. The entire variable domain, with the rest obtained from reference TRBV5-1 and TRBJ2-5, is as follows: KAGVTQTPRYLIKTRGQQVTLSCSPISGHRSVSWYQQTPGQGLQFLFEYFSETQRNKGNFPGRFSGRQFSNSRSEMNVSTLELGDSALYLCASSPLGGGQGTETQYFGPGTRLLVL.